Each of the 28 T cell receptor beta chains below was sequenced from the same sample in a study of cytomegalovirus exposure and HLA in healthy donors. A multiplex PCR was run with 60 Vbeta primers and 13 Jbeta primers. Assay used: immunoSEQ multiplex PCR; TCRdb lists only in-frame clones, some missing. Of just under 150,000 clones listed, around 85% are singletons. Sequenced: PBMCs. The source of these receptors is a woman aged 25-40 years in good health and CMV-seronegative.

The CDR3 DNA sequence: TGTGCCAGCAGCGTAGGAGGGGGCGCTACCTATAATTCACCCCTCCACTTT. Translating gives CASSVGGGATYNSPLHF. This rearrangement joins TRBV9 to TRBJ1-6; TRBD1 matches 7 bases. CDR1 and CDR2 from the germline V gene are SGDLS and YYNGEE. This CDR3 spans 17 amino acids. J was trimmed by 2 bases and V by 0 bases; bases with no gene match: 5. The full variable domain, in which reference TRBV9 and TRBJ1-6 provide the parts outside the CDR3, is DSGVTQTPKHLITATGQRVTLRCSPRSGDLSVYWYQQSLDQGLQFLIQYYNGEERAKGNILERFSAQQFPDLHSELNLSSLELGDSALYFCASSVGGGATYNSPLHFGNGTRLTVT.

The genes are TRBV6-1 and TRBJ2-2; 7 bases line up with TRBD1. Germline-derived CDR1 and CDR2 are MNHNS and SASEGT. The CDR3 sequence is 14 residues long. V shed 7 bases, J shed 6 bases, and the junction held 8 bases outside the gene matches. CDR3 residues: CASIGQGVSGELFF. The CDR3 DNA reads as TGTGCCAGCATTGGGCAGGGGGTTTCCGGGGAGCTGTTTTTT.

The rearrangement uses TRBV5-4 and TRBJ1-1; tentative D call: TRBD1 (5 bases). The V end lost 4 bases, the J end lost 4 bases, and 26 bases lay between the germline ends. In germline, CDR1 is SGHNT, CDR2 YYREEE (reference sequence). The length of the CDR3 is 18 residues. The CDR3 DNA reads TGTGCCAGCAGCCTAAGGCGGGGCCAGGTGGGACTAGCCACTGAAGCTTTCTTT. Translated, it gives CASSLRRGQVGLATEAFF.

The rearrangement links TRBV27 to TRBJ2-3; 8 bases map to TRBD2. The length of the CDR3 is 18 residues. V was pared by 3 bases and J by 4 bases, with 15 bases of the junction left unmatched. Germline V lookup: CDR1 MNHEY, CDR2 SMNVEV (reference sequence). The CDR3 is CASSFFHPGGAWPDTQYF. The CDR3 DNA reads as TGTGCCAGCAGTTTCTTCCACCCGGGGGGGGCATGGCCAGATACGCAGTATTTT.

This chain joins TRBV10-2 and TRBJ1-1; D call uncertain. V lost 0 bases and J lost 1, with 9 bases in between. Germline V gene lookup returns CDR1 WSHSY and CDR2 SAAADI. CDR3 length: 15 residues. The CDR3 DNA reads as TGCGCCAGCAGTGAGTCGGGCAGTGGGAACACTGAAGCTTTCTTT. It codes for CASSESGSGNTEAFF.

The chain uses TRBV7-3 and TRBJ1-2; D is undetermined. Trimming cost V 5 bases and J 0 bases, with 13 bases left between them. The CDR3 sequence is 15 residues long. Germline V gives CDR1 SGHTA, CDR2 FQGTGA. DNA of the CDR3: TGTGCCAGCAGCGGAGGGCCCGGGACTAACTATGGCTACACCTTC. Translating it yields CASSGGPGTNYGYTF.

This chain connects TRBV4-1 to TRBJ1-1; TRBD1 aligns across 7 bases. The CDR3 is 13 amino acids. The junction had 4 bases not matched to a gene; V was cut back by 1 base and J by 8 bases. The V gene's germline CDR1 is MGHRA and CDR2 YSYEKL. CDR3 sequence reads: CASSQVQDREAFF. The CDR3, as DNA: TGCGCCAGCAGCCAAGTGCAGGACAGGGAAGCTTTCTTT.

The gene calls are TRBV6-1 and TRBJ2-1; 10 bases agree with TRBD2. The CDR3 has 15 residues. The V gene's germline CDR1 is MNHNS and CDR2 SASEGT. V lost 3 bases and J lost 4; bases outside the gene matches: 3. The CDR3 spells CASSDGSGGYNEQFF. CDR3 in DNA: TGTGCCAGCAGTGACGGTAGCGGGGGGTACAATGAGCAGTTCTTC.

This clone turned up a few times. V and J are TRBV7-2 and TRBJ1-1, with 9 bases lining up with TRBD1. The CDR3 consists of 16 residues. Germline assignment: CDR1 SGHTA and CDR2 FQGNSA. Germline trimming cut 5 bases from V and 1 base from J; bases unmatched to any gene: 8. The CDR3: CASSVFGTGTNTEAFF. The CDR3 nucleotides are TGTGCCAGCAGCGTTTTCGGGACAGGGACGAACACTGAAGCTTTCTTT. Complete variable domain (other parts from reference TRBV7-2 and TRBJ1-1): GAGVSQSPSNKVTEKGKDVELRCDPISGHTALYWYRQSLGQGLEFLIYFQGNSAPDKSGLPSDRFSAERTGGSVSTLTIQRTQQEDSAVYLCASSVFGTGTNTEAFFGQGTRLTVV.

The chain is built from TRBV7-9 and TRBJ2-7; a possible D gene is TRBD1 (5 bases). This CDR3 is 16 amino acids long. Between the trimmed V and J ends, which lost 4 bases and 0 bases, there was a span of 16 bases. CDR1 SEHNR and CDR2 FQNEAQ come from the germline V gene (reference sequence). The CDR3 here is CASSYGPSDSSYEQYF. In DNA, the CDR3 is TGTGCCAGCAGCTACGGCCCCTCCGACAGCTCCTACGAGCAGTACTTC.

The rearrangement joins TRBV15 to TRBJ2-6; D is perhaps TRBD1 (6 bases). Trimming shortened V by 1 base and J by 0 bases, and 13 bases separated the two germline ends. The CDR3 spans 18 residues. The germline V gene encodes CDR1 LNHNV and CDR2 YYDKDF (reference sequence). In nucleotides, the CDR3 is TGTGCCACCAGCAGAGCCCAGGGGACCGGCTCTGGGGCCAACGTCCTGACTTTC. Its protein is CATSRAQGTGSGANVLTF.

V gene TRBV7-2 combines with J gene TRBJ2-5; 11 bases are a match to TRBD2. The CDR3 spans 14 residues. The V gene end was trimmed by 6 bases and the J gene end by 4 bases; junction bases not matched to a gene: 4. Germline-derived CDR1 and CDR2 are SGHTA and FQGNSA. The CDR3 is CASRLAGGAETQYF. The CDR3 coding sequence is TGTGCCAGCAGGCTAGCGGGGGGTGCAGAGACCCAGTACTTC.

This chain links TRBV2 with TRBJ2-1; D is possibly TRBD1 (6 bases). This CDR3 spans 17 amino acids. CDR1 and CDR2 (germline): SNHLY, FYNNEI. The V end lost 3 bases, the J end lost 0 bases, and 15 bases lay between the germline ends. The CDR3 loop is CASSERLGGPSYNEQFF. The CDR3 DNA sequence: TGTGCCAGCAGTGAGAGGTTAGGGGGACCCTCCTACAATGAGCAGTTCTTC.

This clone was observed a single time. The gene calls are TRBV5-1 and TRBJ1-1; TRBD1 matches at 9 bases. The CDR3 extends over 15 amino acids. Losses at the gene ends were 4 bases for V and 6 bases for J; bases not matched to a gene: 10. Germline V gene lookup returns CDR1 SGHRS and CDR2 YFSETQ. The CDR3 spells CASSGIQGARSEAFF. The CDR3 DNA follows: TGCGCCAGCAGCGGAATACAGGGGGCGCGGTCTGAAGCTTTCTTT.

The chain links TRBV2 to TRBJ2-1, with D maybe TRBD1 (6 bases). Germline lookup yields CDR1 SNHLY and CDR2 FYNNEI. This CDR3 comprises 13 residues. With 5 bases removed from V and 10 bases from J, the gap between germline ends came to 15 bases. The CDR3 DNA is TGTGCCAGCAGTAGCCAACAGGGTTTCGAGCAGTTCTTC. Protein product: CASSSQQGFEQFF.

The chain is built from TRBV5-1 and TRBJ1-2; TRBD1 agrees at 10 bases. The CDR3 is 18 amino acids. Germline V CDR1 and CDR2: SGHRS, YFSETQ. V was clipped by 4 bases and J by 0 bases; unmatched bases: 12. The CDR3 here is CASSPYGTGAPSNYGYTF. CDR3 DNA: TGCGCCAGCAGCCCGTACGGGACAGGGGCCCCATCTAACTATGGCTACACCTTC. The full variable domain, its missing parts supplied by reference TRBV5-1 and TRBJ1-2, is KAGVTQTPRYLIKTRGQQVTLSCSPISGHRSVSWYQQTPGQGLQFLFEYFSETQRNKGNFPGRFSGRQFSNSRSEMNVSTLELGDSALYLCASSPYGTGAPSNYGYTFGSGTRLTVV.

The J gene is TRBJ2-7, the V gene TRBV11-3; the D is unclear. V shed 5 bases and J shed 0 bases, with 11 bases lying between them. CDR3 length: 14 residues. Germline-derived CDR1 and CDR2 are SGHNT and YENEEA. The CDR3 here is CASSPSPHSYEQYF. The CDR3 DNA reads TGTGCCAGCAGCCCTAGTCCTCACTCCTACGAGCAGTACTTC.

V is TRBV5-6 and J is TRBJ2-7; D unresolved. CDR1 and CDR2 from the germline V gene are SGHDT and YYEEEE. V lost 2 bases and J lost 6, with 9 bases in between. CDR3 length: 12 residues. The CDR3 spells CASSFTGREQYF. DNA of the CDR3: TGTGCCAGCAGCTTCACTGGGCGCGAGCAGTACTTC. The full variable domain, rest sourced from reference TRBV5-6 and TRBJ2-7, is DAGVTQSPTHLIKTRGQQVTLRCSPKSGHDTVSWYQQALGQGPQFIFQYYEEEERQRGNFPDRFSGHQFPNYSSELNVNALLLGDSALYLCASSFTGREQYFGPGTRLTVT.

The chain recombines TRBV4-1 with TRBJ2-1; TRBD2 agrees at 8 bases. Germline lookup yields CDR1 MGHRA and CDR2 YSYEKL. V was clipped by 4 bases and J by 6 bases; unmatched bases: 5. This CDR3 has 14 residues. CDR3 in DNA: TGCGCCAGCAGCCGGGGGCTAGCGGGCAATGAGCAGTTCTTC. As protein: CASSRGLAGNEQFF.

The chain combines TRBV6-5 with TRBJ2-1, with a weak D call TRBD2 (5 bases). Germline V gene lookup returns CDR1 MNHEY and CDR2 SVGAGI. Trimming left V 5 bases short and J 3 bases short, with 14 bases between. This CDR3 has 15 residues. CDR3 DNA: TGTGCCAGCAGTCTCTCCCGGACTGGCTACAATGAGCAGTTCTTC. Its translation is CASSLSRTGYNEQFF.

V and J are TRBV7-2 and TRBJ1-5; D is unclear. The CDR3 sequence is 14 residues long. V lost 2 bases and J 5 bases, leaving 10 bases between the germline ends. Germline V lookup: CDR1 SGHTA, CDR2 FQGNSA. The CDR3 reads CASSLYRKDQPQHF. The CDR3 DNA reads as TGTGCCAGCAGCTTATACAGAAAGGATCAGCCCCAGCATTTT. The entire variable domain, with the rest obtained from reference TRBV7-2 and TRBJ1-5, is as follows: GAGVSQSPSNKVTEKGKDVELRCDPISGHTALYWYRQSLGQGLEFLIYFQGNSAPDKSGLPSDRFSAERTGGSVSTLTIQRTQQEDSAVYLCASSLYRKDQPQHFGDGTRLSIL.

The V gene is TRBV7-2, the J gene TRBJ1-2, with 9 bases identical to TRBD1. This CDR3 has 14 residues. The germline V gene encodes CDR1 SGHTA and CDR2 FQGNSA. J was trimmed by 11 bases and V by 1 base; bases with no gene match: 8. The CDR3 coding sequence is TGTGCCAGCAGCTTAGGAGGGACAGGGAGAAGTTACACCTTC. As protein: CASSLGGTGRSYTF.

The chain is built from TRBV5-6 and TRBJ2-7; 8 nucleotides agree with TRBD1. CDR1 and CDR2 from the germline V gene are SGHDT and YYEEEE. The CDR3 contains 14 residues. V shed 0 bases, J shed 3 bases, and the junction held 2 bases outside the gene matches. The CDR3 here is CASSLGQGNYEQYF. The CDR3, as DNA: TGTGCCAGCAGCTTGGGACAGGGGAACTACGAGCAGTACTTC.

As regards this clone: At one end, the junction sequence differs from germline, possibly due to a read error. The chain has TRBV27 and TRBJ2-7; 9 positions agree with TRBD1. Germline V CDR1 and CDR2: MNHEY, SMNVEV (reference sequence). CDR3 length: 12 residues. The CDR3 reads CASSPRPDRGWF. The DNA of the CDR3 is TGTGCCAGCAGTCCCCGTCCGGACAGGGGATGGTTC.

This clone was seen only a few times. The rearrangement joins TRBV5-6 to TRBJ2-2; 12 bases line up with TRBD2. Germline V gene data show CDR1 as SGHDT and CDR2 as YYEEEE. The V gene end was trimmed by 0 bases and the J gene end by 6 bases; junction bases not matched to a gene: 3. The CDR3 runs to 16 residues. The CDR3 loop is CASSLGLAGGPGELFF. The CDR3 DNA follows: TGTGCCAGCAGCTTGGGGCTAGCGGGGGGGCCCGGGGAGCTGTTTTTT.

The V and J genes are TRBV9 and TRBJ2-7; D not certain. Between the trimmed V and J ends, which lost 0 bases and 0 bases, there was a span of 13 bases. The CDR3 loop spans 16 amino acids. The V gene's germline CDR1 is SGDLS and CDR2 YYNGEE. The CDR3 sequence: CASSVENPPVSYEQYF. The CDR3 region has the DNA TGTGCCAGCAGCGTAGAGAATCCCCCGGTCTCCTACGAGCAGTACTTC.

V is TRBV28 and J is TRBJ2-1; 9 bases line up with TRBD1. Germline V gene lookup returns CDR1 MDHEN and CDR2 SYDVKM. V lost 2 bases and J lost 10; bases outside the gene matches: 6. The CDR3 has 14 amino acids. CDR3 protein: CASSLLGQGEEQFF. Written as DNA, the CDR3 is TGTGCCAGCAGTTTACTGGGACAGGGTGAAGAGCAGTTCTTC.

The count of this clone is one. The gene calls are TRBV13 and TRBJ2-3, with 7 positions matching TRBD2. Germline-derived CDR1 and CDR2 are PRHDT and FYEKMQ (reference sequence). This CDR3 is 18 amino acids long. J was trimmed by 0 bases and V by 1 base; bases with no gene match: 10. The CDR3 DNA sequence: TGTGCCAGCAGCTTAGTAGCGGGCTCGCCCTATAGCACAGATACGCAGTATTTT. Translating gives CASSLVAGSPYSTDTQYF.